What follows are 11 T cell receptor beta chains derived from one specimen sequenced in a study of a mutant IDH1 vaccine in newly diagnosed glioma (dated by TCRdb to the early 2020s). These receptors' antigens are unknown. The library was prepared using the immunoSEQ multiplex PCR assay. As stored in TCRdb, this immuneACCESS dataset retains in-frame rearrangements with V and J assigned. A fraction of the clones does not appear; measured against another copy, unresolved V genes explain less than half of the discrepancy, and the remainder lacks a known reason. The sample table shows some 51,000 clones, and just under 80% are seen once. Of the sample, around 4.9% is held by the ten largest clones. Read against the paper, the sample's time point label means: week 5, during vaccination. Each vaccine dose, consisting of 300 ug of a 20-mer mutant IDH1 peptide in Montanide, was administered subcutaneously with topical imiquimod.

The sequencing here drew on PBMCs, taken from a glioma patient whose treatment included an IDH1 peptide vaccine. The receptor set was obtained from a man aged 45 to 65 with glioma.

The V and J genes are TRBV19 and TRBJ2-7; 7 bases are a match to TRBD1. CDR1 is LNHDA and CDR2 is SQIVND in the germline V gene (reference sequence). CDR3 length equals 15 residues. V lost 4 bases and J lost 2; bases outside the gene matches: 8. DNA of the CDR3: TGTGCCAGTAGTAGGGTTTTGACAGGGCCCTACGAGCAGTACTTC. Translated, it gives CASSRVLTGPYEQYF.

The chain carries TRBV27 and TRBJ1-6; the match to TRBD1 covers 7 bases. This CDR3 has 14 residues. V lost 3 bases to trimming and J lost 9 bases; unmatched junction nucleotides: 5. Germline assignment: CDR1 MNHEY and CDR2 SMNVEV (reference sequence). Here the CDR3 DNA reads TGTGCCAGCAGTTTCAGGGACAGTGGTTCACCCCTCCACTTT. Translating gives CASSFRDSGSPLHF.

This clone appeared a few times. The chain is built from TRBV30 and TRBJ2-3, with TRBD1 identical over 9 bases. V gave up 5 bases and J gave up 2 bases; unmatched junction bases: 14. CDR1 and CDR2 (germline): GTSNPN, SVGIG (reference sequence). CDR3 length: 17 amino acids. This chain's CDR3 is CAWRRDRALTFTDTQYF. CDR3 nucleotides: TGTGCCTGGCGCCGGGACAGGGCCTTAACGTTCACAGATACGCAGTATTTT.

CDR3 nucleotide sequence: TGTGCCAGCTCAGGTTCAGACAGCAACTATGGCTACACCTTC. Translating it yields CASSGSDSNYGYTF. V usage is TRBV18 and J usage is TRBJ1-2, with D possibly TRBD1 on 5 matching bases. The germline CDR1 and CDR2 sequences are KGHSH and LQKENI. CDR3 size: 14 residues. Trimming stripped 5 bases from V and 2 bases from J, with 12 bases between.

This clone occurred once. CDR3 amino acids: CASSILKGQGRPEAFF. CDR3 nucleotides: TGTGCCAGTAGTATTTTAAAGGGACAGGGGCGGCCCGAAGCTTTCTTT. This sequence joins TRBV19 and TRBJ1-1, with TRBD1 matching over 10 bases. The germline CDR1 and CDR2 sequences are LNHDA and SQIVND (reference sequence). This CDR3 has 16 amino acids. V shed 3 bases, J shed 8 bases, and the junction held 12 bases outside the gene matches.

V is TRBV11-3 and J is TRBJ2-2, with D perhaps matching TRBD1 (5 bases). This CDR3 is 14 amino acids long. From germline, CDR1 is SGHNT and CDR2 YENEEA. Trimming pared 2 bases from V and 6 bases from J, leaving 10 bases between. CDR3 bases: TGTGCCAGCAGCTTATCCCCCAGGGCCGGGGAGCTGTTTTTT. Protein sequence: CASSLSPRAGELFF.

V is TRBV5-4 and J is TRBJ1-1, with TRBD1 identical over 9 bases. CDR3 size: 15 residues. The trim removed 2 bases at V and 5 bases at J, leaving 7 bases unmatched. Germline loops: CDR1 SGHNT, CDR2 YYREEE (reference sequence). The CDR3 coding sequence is TGTGCCAGCAGCTTTGGGGGACAGGGAGGGACTGAAGCTTTCTTT. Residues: CASSFGGQGGTEAFF.

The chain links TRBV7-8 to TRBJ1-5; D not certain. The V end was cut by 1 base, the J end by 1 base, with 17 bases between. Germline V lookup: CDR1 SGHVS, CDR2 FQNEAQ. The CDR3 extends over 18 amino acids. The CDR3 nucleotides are TGTGCCAGCAGCTTAGTGGGAGGGTTCGGTATAAGCAATCAGCCCCAGCATTTT. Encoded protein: CASSLVGGFGISNQPQHF.

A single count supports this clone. CDR3 loop: CASSERGRAQFF. In DNA form, the CDR3 reads TGTGCCAGCAGTGAAAGAGGGCGCGCTCAGTTCTTC. The genes are TRBV6-5 and TRBJ2-1; D perhaps matches TRBD2 (5 bases). CDR3 length: 12 amino acids. Germline loops: CDR1 MNHEY, CDR2 SVGAGI. Trimming took off 5 bases at V and 13 bases at J, with 15 bases between the two ends.

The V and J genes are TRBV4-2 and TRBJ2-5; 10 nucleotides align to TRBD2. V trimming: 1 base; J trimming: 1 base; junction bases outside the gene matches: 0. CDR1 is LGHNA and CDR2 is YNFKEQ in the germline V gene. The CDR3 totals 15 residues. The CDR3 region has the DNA TGTGCCAGCAGCCAAGGGACTAGCGGCCAAGAGACCCAGTACTTC. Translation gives CASSQGTSGQETQYF.

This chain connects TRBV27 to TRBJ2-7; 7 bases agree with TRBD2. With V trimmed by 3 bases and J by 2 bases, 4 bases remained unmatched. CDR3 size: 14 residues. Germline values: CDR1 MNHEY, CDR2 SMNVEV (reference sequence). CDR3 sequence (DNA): TGTGCCAGCAGTTTCAGCGGGGCTCCCTACGAGCAGTACTTC. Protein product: CASSFSGAPYEQYF.